This entry features one TCR beta chain sequence. Antigen specificity is unknown. These data are taken from a study of post-analysis software for immune sequencing data. V was trimmed by 1 base and J by 8 bases, leaving 14 bases between them. There are 14 residues in the CDR3. Germline CDR1 MGHRA, CDR2 YSYEKL. Unique molecular identifiers had been added to the TCR beta cDNA libraries. TCRdb reprocessed the PCR reads with MiXCR, giving one entry per CDR3 protein. In the table there are hundreds of thousands of distinct CDR3 sequences, 30% to 45% of which are singletons. General observations from the study: A handful of TRBV segments appeared more often in patients than in controls, and TRBV5-6, TRBV5-1 and TRBV20-1 were among these.

The TCR sequence derives from a girl under 18 with multiple sclerosis. The sequencing input was blood. The chain joins TRBV4-1 to TRBJ1-1; unclear D gene. The CDR3: CASSQVAQVGEAFF. The CDR3 bases are TGCGCCAGCAGCCAAGTCGCGCAGGTTGGGGAAGCTTTCTTT.